These T cell receptor beta chains were read from a single sample in a study of blood T cell repertoires in COVID-19. Repertoires were generated with immunoSEQ multiplex PCR, while TCRdb's copy carries only in-frame clones and drops some. Here the sample spans 85,000 to 120,000 clones, 84% being singletons. Material for sequencing was peripheral blood. The receptors were sampled from a human donor in a cohort sampled during active COVID-19. The CDR3 runs from the conserved cysteine through the conserved F or W. Fields, in order: CDR3 length, clone size, J gene, D gene, V gene, CDR3 DNA, CDR3 protein. The D gene is left open where the match is weak. The size field is filled for only some rows; it gives once, few, many or a size class.

CDR3 length: 14
clone size: -
J gene: TRBJ1-1
D gene: -
V gene: TRBV11-2
CDR3 DNA: TGTGCCAGCAGCTTCTCCTCTCCGAACACTGAAGCTTTCTTT
CDR3 protein: CASSFSSPNTEAFF

CDR3 length: 14
clone size: once
J gene: TRBJ2-2
D gene: -
V gene: TRBV19
CDR3 DNA: TGTGCCAGTAGTATCCGGGGTCTCACCGGGGAGCTGTTTTTT
CDR3 protein: CASSIRGLTGELFF

CDR3 length: 14
clone size: -
J gene: TRBJ2-7
D gene: TRBD1
V gene: TRBV19
CDR3 DNA: TGTGCCAGTAGTCCACAGGGGGCGCGTTACGAGCAGTACTTC
CDR3 protein: CASSPQGARYEQYF

CDR3 length: 15
clone size: -
J gene: TRBJ2-2
D gene: TRBD2
V gene: TRBV7-2
CDR3 DNA: TGTGCCAGCAGCTCCCGGGCGGGGGGGCCCGGGGAGCTGTTTTTT
CDR3 protein: CASSSRAGGPGELFF

CDR3 length: 15
clone size: -
J gene: TRBJ2-3
D gene: TRBD2
V gene: TRBV10-3
CDR3 DNA: TGTGCCATCAGTGAAAGGACTAGGAGCACAGATACGCAGTATTTT
CDR3 protein: CAISERTRSTDTQYF

CDR3 length: 14
clone size: -
J gene: TRBJ2-2
D gene: -
V gene: TRBV2
CDR3 DNA: TGTGCCAGCAGCCCACAGGGTCTTGCCGGGGAGCTGTTTTTT
CDR3 protein: CASSPQGLAGELFF

CDR3 length: 12
clone size: -
J gene: TRBJ2-1
D gene: -
V gene: TRBV29-1
CDR3 DNA: TGCAGCGTTGTAACAGGTTACAATGAGCAGTTCTTC
CDR3 protein: CSVVTGYNEQFF

CDR3 length: 16
clone size: -
J gene: TRBJ2-3
D gene: TRBD2
V gene: TRBV4-1
CDR3 DNA: TGCGCCAGCAGCCAAGCGGGTAGCGGGGTTACAGATACGCAGTATTTT
CDR3 protein: CASSQAGSGVTDTQYF

CDR3 length: 13
clone size: -
J gene: TRBJ1-1
D gene: -
V gene: TRBV12-3/TRBV12-4
CDR3 DNA: TGTGCCAGCGACAACCGCCAGAACACTGAAGCTTTCTTT
CDR3 protein: CASDNRQNTEAFF

CDR3 length: 16
clone size: few
J gene: TRBJ2-2
D gene: -
V gene: TRBV27
CDR3 DNA: TGTGCCAGCAGCTTTGGGCCCATACGCGTGACCGGGGAGCTGTTTTTT
CDR3 protein: CASSFGPIRVTGELFF

CDR3 length: 17
clone size: -
J gene: TRBJ2-4
D gene: -
V gene: TRBV18
CDR3 DNA: TGTGCCAGCTCACCACCGGGGACACCACTAGCCAAAAACATTCAGTACTTC
CDR3 protein: CASSPPGTPLAKNIQYF

CDR3 length: 13
clone size: -
J gene: TRBJ1-2
D gene: TRBD1
V gene: TRBV2
CDR3 DNA: TGTGCCAGCACGGGCAGGGGGTTCTCTGGCTACACCTTC
CDR3 protein: CASTGRGFSGYTF

CDR3 length: 14
clone size: -
J gene: TRBJ2-3
D gene: -
V gene: TRBV5-5
CDR3 DNA: TGTGCCAGCAGCTTGGACAGCAGCACAGATACGCAGTATTTT
CDR3 protein: CASSLDSSTDTQYF

CDR3 length: 15
clone size: -
J gene: TRBJ2-2
D gene: TRBD2
V gene: TRBV6-2/TRBV6-3
CDR3 DNA: TGTGCCAGCATCCCCGGGGGGGAGCTAACCGGGGAGCTGTTTTTT
CDR3 protein: CASIPGGELTGELFF

CDR3 length: 15
clone size: -
J gene: TRBJ2-7
D gene: -
V gene: TRBV10-2
CDR3 DNA: TGCGCCAGCAGTGAGGGGGGACTGCCCTCCTACGAGCAGTACTTC
CDR3 protein: CASSEGGLPSYEQYF

CDR3 length: 16
clone size: -
J gene: TRBJ1-3
D gene: TRBD1
V gene: TRBV11-2
CDR3 DNA: TGTGCCAGCAGCTTACCAGCGGGACAGGGGACAAACACCATATATTTT
CDR3 protein: CASSLPAGQGTNTIYF

CDR3 length: 14
clone size: -
J gene: TRBJ2-4
D gene: TRBD1
V gene: TRBV6-5
CDR3 DNA: TGTGCCAGCAGGACAGGGGGGGCCAAAAACATTCAGTACTTC
CDR3 protein: CASRTGGAKNIQYF

CDR3 length: 14
clone size: -
J gene: TRBJ1-5
D gene: -
V gene: TRBV3-1/TRBV3-2
CDR3 DNA: TGTGCCAGCAGCCTAACAGGGTCGAGACAGCCCCAGCATTTT
CDR3 protein: CASSLTGSRQPQHF

CDR3 length: 15
clone size: -
J gene: TRBJ2-7
D gene: -
V gene: TRBV11-1
CDR3 DNA: TGTGCCAGCAGCCCCCAGGGCGGATATTCCTACGAGCAGTACTTC
CDR3 protein: CASSPQGGYSYEQYF

CDR3 length: 13
clone size: -
J gene: TRBJ2-5
D gene: -
V gene: TRBV9
CDR3 DNA: TGTGCCAGCAGCGTCTCGTACCAAGAGACCCAGTACTTC
CDR3 protein: CASSVSYQETQYF

CDR3 length: 14
clone size: -
J gene: TRBJ1-4
D gene: TRBD1
V gene: TRBV5-1
CDR3 DNA: TGCGCCAGCAGCCGACAGGGTGGCGATGAAAAACTGTTTTTT
CDR3 protein: CASSRQGGDEKLFF

CDR3 length: 13
clone size: -
J gene: TRBJ1-2
D gene: -
V gene: TRBV9
CDR3 DNA: TGTGCCAGCAGCGTAGAAAGGGGCTATGGCTACACCTTC
CDR3 protein: CASSVERGYGYTF

CDR3 length: 15
clone size: -
J gene: TRBJ1-2
D gene: TRBD1
V gene: TRBV7-9
CDR3 DNA: TGTGCCAGCAGTCCCGGGACAGGGATTGACTATGGCTACACCTTC
CDR3 protein: CASSPGTGIDYGYTF

CDR3 length: 14
clone size: -
J gene: TRBJ1-6
D gene: -
V gene: TRBV7-8
CDR3 DNA: TGTGCCAGCAGCTTGCGCTCCTATAATTCACCCCTCCACTTT
CDR3 protein: CASSLRSYNSPLHF